A single sample gave rise to the 12 T cell receptor beta chains below, sequenced in a study of T cell responses to AZD1222 COVID-19 vaccine. Some clones are missing from TCRdb's copy, which holds only in-frame ones; the method was immunoSEQ multiplex PCR. The sample records approximately 140,000 clones, approximately 92% being singletons. Sequencing used peripheral blood, obtained 28 days after the second AZD1222 dose. The receptors were gathered from an adult who received the AZD1222 COVID-19 vaccine.

The rearrangement joins TRBV27 to TRBJ2-3; D not certain. CDR1 and CDR2 from the germline V gene are MNHEY and SMNVEV (reference sequence). Trimming pared 5 bases from V and 1 base from J, leaving 10 bases between. This CDR3 has 14 amino acids. CDR3 region: CASSPLYGTDTQYF. The CDR3 region has the DNA TGTGCCAGCAGTCCGCTTTATGGCACAGATACGCAGTATTTT.

The V gene is TRBV18, the J gene TRBJ2-3; no firm D call. Germline V gene data show CDR1 as KGHSH and CDR2 as LQKENI. CDR3 length: 13 amino acids. V shed 6 bases and J shed 1 base, with 8 bases lying between them. The CDR3 region is CASSGYGTDTQYF. As DNA, the CDR3 is TGTGCCAGCTCGGGGTATGGCACAGATACGCAGTATTTT.

The V gene is TRBV6-1, the J gene TRBJ1-5, with D unresolved. CDR3 length equals 14 residues. V lost 2 bases and J 6 bases, leaving 11 bases between the germline ends. Per germline, CDR1 MNHNS and CDR2 SASEGT. The CDR3 region has the DNA TGTGCCAGCAGTGAATCTAGGGCCAGTCAGCCCCAGCATTTT. It codes for CASSESRASQPQHF.

The chain uses TRBV28 and TRBJ2-2, with TRBD2 matching over 15 bases. This CDR3 contains 18 residues. Germline V gives CDR1 MDHEN, CDR2 SYDVKM. Trimming took 3 bases from V and 6 from J; bases not matched to a gene: 8. The CDR3: CASSFVGLAGGWSGELFF. The CDR3 DNA reads as TGTGCCAGCAGTTTCGTCGGACTAGCGGGAGGGTGGTCCGGGGAGCTGTTTTTT.

The chain joins TRBV5-1 to TRBJ2-3; 8 bases map to TRBD2. The germline V gene encodes CDR1 SGHRS and CDR2 YFSETQ. Unmatched junction bases numbered 20, after V lost 4 bases and J lost 4 bases. This CDR3 contains 19 residues. The CDR3 DNA reads as TGCGCCAGCAGCCCGGACACAGGGACCGGGACTAGTTATCCAGATACGCAGTATTTT. Its protein product is CASSPDTGTGTSYPDTQYF.

The chain couples TRBV28 to TRBJ2-3; 8 bases agree with TRBD1. After removal of 5 bases from V and 2 bases from J, the junction contained 6 bases not matched to a gene. This CDR3 has 15 residues. Per germline, CDR1 MDHEN and CDR2 SYDVKM. The CDR3 region is CASSHRTGITDTQYF. The CDR3 coding sequence is TGTGCCAGCAGTCACCGGACAGGGATCACAGATACGCAGTATTTT.

The V gene is TRBV7-2, the J gene TRBJ2-3, with 10 bases matching TRBD2. J gave up 8 bases and V 7 bases, and 9 bases lay outside the gene matches. This CDR3 contains 14 residues. In germline, CDR1 is SGHTA, CDR2 FQGNSA. The CDR3 sequence: CASTLAGEYATQYF. The CDR3 bases are TGTGCCAGCACCCTAGCGGGAGAGTACGCTACGCAGTATTTT.

This sequence joins TRBV19 and TRBJ2-1; D not resolved. Trimming took off 7 bases at V and 5 bases at J, with 6 bases between the two ends. CDR1 is LNHDA, CDR2 SQIVND, per germline (reference sequence). The length of the CDR3 is 11 residues. The CDR3 sequence: CASTLDNEQFF. As DNA, the CDR3 is TGTGCCAGTACCTTAGACAATGAGCAGTTCTTC.

As regards this clone: In the same sample, other DNA sequences code for this CDR3. The chain couples TRBV19 to TRBJ2-7, with no clear D. CDR3 size: 14 residues. The germline V and J ends were trimmed by 2 bases and 0 bases, with 8 bases remaining between them. The germline V gene encodes CDR1 LNHDA and CDR2 SQIVND (reference sequence). CDR3 region: CASSIRADSYEQYF. DNA of the CDR3: TGTGCCAGTAGTATAAGGGCAGACTCCTACGAGCAGTACTTC. Looking up the rest from reference TRBV19 and TRBJ2-7 gives the full variable domain: DGGITQSPKYLFRKEGQNVTLSCEQNLNHDAMYWYRQDPGQGLRLIYYSQIVNDFQKGDIAEGYSVSREKKESFPLTVTSAQKNPTAFYLCASSIRADSYEQYFGPGTRLTVT.

The chain is built from TRBV24-1 and TRBJ2-4; TRBD2 agrees at 13 bases. Trimming cost V 3 bases and J 8 bases; bases outside gene matches: 6. The CDR3 is 16 residues long. In germline, CDR1 is KGHDR, CDR2 SFDVKD. CDR3 loop: CATSDGLAGDKHIQYF. The CDR3, as DNA: TGTGCCACCAGTGATGGACTAGCGGGAGATAAGCACATTCAGTACTTC.

The rearrangement joins TRBV2 to TRBJ1-1; 9 bases agree with TRBD1. The CDR3 runs 16 residues. V lost 3 bases to trimming and J lost 1 base; unmatched junction nucleotides: 6. Germline loops: CDR1 SNHLY, CDR2 FYNNEI. The CDR3 region is CASSERLGQGNTEAFF. The CDR3 DNA reads as TGTGCCAGCAGTGAGCGGTTGGGACAGGGGAACACTGAAGCTTTCTTT.

The chain couples TRBV11-3 to TRBJ2-1; 10 nucleotides agree with TRBD2. The CDR3 has 15 residues. From germline, CDR1 is SGHNT and CDR2 YENEEA. The trim removed 4 bases at V and 10 bases at J, leaving 10 bases unmatched. The CDR3 nucleotides are TGTGCCAGCAGCTCCGGGCTAGCGGGAGTTAGAGAGCAGTTCTTC. Protein: CASSSGLAGVREQFF.